This is a list of T cell receptor beta chains from one sample in a study of blood T cells in healthy people across ages. One entry per CDR3 protein results from TCRdb running MiXCR on the 5' RACE reads. The table has approximately 900,000 distinct CDR3 sequences, around 49% seen once. What was sequenced was blood. Every receptor here comes from a man aged 25 to 40 in good health. The conserved cysteine and the conserved F or W are not part of the CDR3 here.

V gene: TRBV28; CDR3 length: 13; CDR3 protein: ASSTSGGPHNEQF
V gene: TRBV6-5; CDR3 length: 15; CDR3 protein: ASSYSIVAQGEGGYT
V gene: TRBV29-1; CDR3 length: 14; CDR3 protein: SVSRPSGTGSYGYT
V gene: TRBV5-5; CDR3 length: 13; CDR3 protein: ASSHPGQTNEKLF
V gene: TRBV6-4; CDR3 length: 14; CDR3 protein: ASSGHSEDGTDTQY
V gene: TRBV9; CDR3 length: 14; CDR3 protein: ASSATQMSGANVLT
V gene: TRBV6-1; CDR3 length: 13; CDR3 protein: ASTSGGAGLNEQF
V gene: TRBV7-2; CDR3 length: 11; CDR3 protein: ASSGPWGTEAF
V gene: TRBV20-1; CDR3 length: 16; CDR3 protein: SASFGHPGTGTNSPLH
V gene: TRBV4-1; CDR3 length: 13; CDR3 protein: ASSQSWGQNYEQY
V gene: TRBV9; CDR3 length: 12; CDR3 protein: ASSAGQEWVGQY
V gene: TRBV2; CDR3 length: 15; CDR3 protein: ASSEARNRNPYNEQF
V gene: TRBV11-2; CDR3 length: 14; CDR3 protein: ADAPLDSLGADVLT
V gene: TRBV3-1; CDR3 length: 12; CDR3 protein: ASSRPTKNSEQY
V gene: TRBV15; CDR3 length: 12; CDR3 protein: ATSRDRGAHEQY
V gene: TRBV7-2; CDR3 length: 12; CDR3 protein: ASSFAGQGSPIY
V gene: TRBV25-1; CDR3 length: 13; CDR3 protein: ASSSTQGGAYEQY
V gene: TRBV7-9; CDR3 length: 12; CDR3 protein: ASSSGALGRTQY
V gene: TRBV5-1; CDR3 length: 14; CDR3 protein: ASSLARDTDNSPLH
V gene: TRBV7-8; CDR3 length: 14; CDR3 protein: ASSSTGTASSYEQY
V gene: TRBV11-2; CDR3 length: 12; CDR3 protein: ASSLIAAPYEQY
V gene: TRBV6-2/TRBV6-3; CDR3 length: 12; CDR3 protein: ASYPVGVTDTQY
V gene: TRBV7-2; CDR3 length: 14; CDR3 protein: ASSLRIERDHYGYT
V gene: TRBV5-1; CDR3 length: 12; CDR3 protein: ASSLVSGGVIQY
V gene: TRBV28; CDR3 length: 13; CDR3 protein: ASRGNRQSTDTQY
V gene: TRBV25-1; CDR3 length: 12; CDR3 protein: ASRETGRNSPLH
V gene: TRBV4-3; CDR3 length: 12; CDR3 protein: ASSQDPRSTEAF
V gene: TRBV4-2; CDR3 length: 14; CDR3 protein: ASSQETGFRPYEQY
V gene: TRBV2; CDR3 length: 13; CDR3 protein: ASSGGSSYNSPLH
V gene: TRBV7-2; CDR3 length: 13; CDR3 protein: ASSRTSGGTYGQY
V gene: TRBV7-9; CDR3 length: 12; CDR3 protein: ASDTGSSGNTIY
V gene: TRBV29-1; CDR3 length: 13; CDR3 protein: SVQPPGQEFNEQF
V gene: TRBV20-1; CDR3 length: 10; CDR3 protein: SAFRGDTEAF
V gene: TRBV20-1; CDR3 length: 8; CDR3 protein: SARENEQF
V gene: TRBV10-3; CDR3 length: 13; CDR3 protein: AIRDSGGTYNEQF
V gene: TRBV4-3; CDR3 length: 14; CDR3 protein: ASSQDDHPGAEGYT
V gene: TRBV3-1; CDR3 length: 14; CDR3 protein: ASSLQGTGPQETQY
V gene: TRBV7-2; CDR3 length: 15; CDR3 protein: ASSVRTGGAWGQPQH
V gene: TRBV7-2; CDR3 length: 14; CDR3 protein: ASSLGTASNTGELF
V gene: TRBV7-2; CDR3 length: 13; CDR3 protein: ASSLASQLNYGYT
V gene: TRBV5-5; CDR3 length: 14; CDR3 protein: ASSLAQGVTSGTQY
V gene: TRBV4-1; CDR3 length: 13; CDR3 protein: ASSQDTPGGGPIY
V gene: TRBV7-2; CDR3 length: 14; CDR3 protein: ASSVRPGQGRDTQY
V gene: TRBV12-3/TRBV12-4; CDR3 length: 14; CDR3 protein: ASSSGRDRVDQPQH
V gene: TRBV7-9; CDR3 length: 14; CDR3 protein: ASSATSTGSNQPQH
V gene: TRBV29-1; CDR3 length: 11; CDR3 protein: SVEEGGPYEQY
V gene: TRBV4-1; CDR3 length: 16; CDR3 protein: ASSQDSIPGSYNSPLH
V gene: TRBV27; CDR3 length: 14; CDR3 protein: ASSLSWRLAGFEQF
V gene: TRBV20-1; CDR3 length: 14; CDR3 protein: SARSGTGVLTYEQY
V gene: TRBV20-1; CDR3 length: 14; CDR3 protein: SARDRAGTNSYEQY
V gene: TRBV18; CDR3 length: 13; CDR3 protein: ASSPVRAISYEQY
V gene: TRBV5-1; CDR3 length: 14; CDR3 protein: ASSFLPTGESNEQY
V gene: TRBV14; CDR3 length: 13; CDR3 protein: ASSQERPPQETQY
V gene: TRBV7-2; CDR3 length: 10; CDR3 protein: ASSPGQNEQF
V gene: TRBV12-3/TRBV12-4; CDR3 length: 11; CDR3 protein: ASSPRDPNEQF
V gene: TRBV7-9; CDR3 length: 14; CDR3 protein: ASSSGDRDAGNTIY
V gene: TRBV28; CDR3 length: 13; CDR3 protein: ASSSAGLVPYEQY
V gene: TRBV21-1; CDR3 length: 15; CDR3 protein: ASSKGVAQQLNTEAF
V gene: TRBV29-1; CDR3 length: 13; CDR3 protein: SVEPWDRSGNEQF
V gene: TRBV24-1; CDR3 length: 14; CDR3 protein: ATSAQGATSTDTQY